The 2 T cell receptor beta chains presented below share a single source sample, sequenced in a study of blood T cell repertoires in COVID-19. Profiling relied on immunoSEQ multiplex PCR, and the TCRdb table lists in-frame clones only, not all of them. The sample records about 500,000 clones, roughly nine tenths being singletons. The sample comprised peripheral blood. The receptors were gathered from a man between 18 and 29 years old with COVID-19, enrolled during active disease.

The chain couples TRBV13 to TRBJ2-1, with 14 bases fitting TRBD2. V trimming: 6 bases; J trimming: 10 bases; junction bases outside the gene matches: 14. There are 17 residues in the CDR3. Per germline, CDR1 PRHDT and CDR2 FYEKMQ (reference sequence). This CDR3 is CASSQRAGTSGSVEQFF. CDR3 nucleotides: TGTGCCAGCAGTCAAAGAGCCGGGACTAGCGGGAGTGTGGAGCAGTTCTTC.

CDR3 sequence: CASSSGTVTETQYF. The CDR3 DNA reads TGCGCCAGCAGCTCCGGGACAGTGACAGAGACCCAGTACTTC. The rearrangement joins TRBV5-1 to TRBJ2-5; 7 positions match TRBD1. Germline V lookup: CDR1 SGHRS, CDR2 YFSETQ. Unmatched junction bases numbered 6, after V lost 3 bases and J lost 4 bases. This CDR3 spans 14 amino acids.